Included here is one T cell receptor beta chain sequence, with context. No antigen is known for it. This PCR relied on a set of 60 Vbeta primers and 13 Jbeta primers. Measured with immunoSEQ multiplex PCR; TCRdb has only the in-frame clones, and not every one. The sample table includes about 64,000 clones. This specimen belongs to a study of cytomegalovirus exposure and HLA in healthy donors. Study outcomes and limitations: Most TCR sequences were seen very rarely across donors, but some public TCRs occurred in many. For most TCR beta V segments, an earlier analysis put the productive rate at about 90% or about 30% of the time. The study reported that TCR beta sequences accurately predicted HLA-A and HLA-B alleles in most subjects. When analyzed later, a missense DCLRE1C variant was found to be linked to TCR beta V- and J-gene trimming.

The receptor's source is a woman between 18 and 29 years old in good health and CMV-seronegative. The sequencing sample was made of PBMCs.

DNA of the CDR3: TGTGCCAGCACCCGATCAGGGGAAACTGAAGCTTTCTTT. This codes for CASTRSGETEAFF. The chain joins TRBV9 to TRBJ1-1; D is perhaps TRBD1 (6 bases). The CDR3 spans 13 residues. V shed 6 bases and J shed 5 bases, with 14 bases lying between them. Germline CDR1 and CDR2: SGDLS and YYNGEE.